The 5 T cell receptor beta chains below were found in one sample sequenced in a study of naive and memory T cell subsets. The beta constant-region primer was an equimolar mix of two oligonucleotides covering TRBC1 and TRBC2. TCRdb re-called the UMI-ligation and nested PCR reads through MiXCR, storing one row per CDR3 protein. The sample lists about 85,000 distinct CDR3 sequences, roughly 14% seen once, with approximately 0.84% in the top ten. Sequencing was carried out using central memory CD4+ T cells from blood. The receptors were sampled from a human donor in good health.

This clonotype was seen many times. The chain joins TRBV20-1 to TRBJ2-1, with D tentatively TRBD2 (7 bases). The germline V gene encodes CDR1 DFQATT and CDR2 SNEGSKA (reference sequence). The ends were cut back, 0 bases at V and 9 bases at J, with 18 bases in the middle. The CDR3 covers 15 residues. This chain's CDR3 is CSARDGGLEGGEQFF. The CDR3 coding sequence is TGCAGTGCTAGAGATGGAGGACTAGAAGGGGGTGAGCAGTTCTTC.

The chain combines TRBV25-1 with TRBJ2-7; weak D call: TRBD1 (6 bases). The V gene's germline CDR1 is MGHDK and CDR2 SYGVNS. The CDR3 is 15 residues long. The V end was cut by 3 bases, the J end by 7 bases, with 19 bases between. The CDR3 is CASSESGGGYREQYF. DNA for the CDR3: TGTGCCAGCAGTGAGTCTGGGGGCGGTTATAGGGAGCAGTACTTC.

V is TRBV4-3 and J is TRBJ2-3, with D perhaps TRBD2 (5 bases). CDR1 is LGHNA, CDR2 YSLEER, per germline. The CDR3 consists of 16 residues. The V gene lost 1 base and the J gene lost 0 bases, with 11 bases spanning the gap. In DNA, the CDR3 is TGCGCCAGCAGCCAAGGCTCAGCGGTGAGCACAGATACGCAGTATTTT. Amino acids: CASSQGSAVSTDTQYF.

This clonotype has a handful of counts. The rearrangement links TRBV30 to TRBJ2-5; the match to TRBD2 covers 10 bases. The V and J ends lost 0 bases and 4 bases, in that order; junction bases with no gene match: 5. There are 15 residues in the CDR3. The V gene's germline CDR1 is GTSNPN and CDR2 SVGIG (reference sequence). The CDR3 region is CAWSVLAGLRETQYF. Here the CDR3 DNA reads TGTGCCTGGAGTGTACTAGCGGGATTACGAGAGACCCAGTACTTC.

This clonotype was recorded at least ten times. This chain connects TRBV2 to TRBJ2-7, with 9 bases identical to TRBD1. Trimming took 10 bases from V and 3 from J; bases not matched to a gene: 7. CDR1 is SNHLY, CDR2 FYNNEI, per germline. The CDR3 spans 13 residues. CDR3 amino acids: CANKPTGGYEQYF. The CDR3, as DNA: TGTGCCAACAAACCGACAGGGGGCTACGAGCAGTACTTC.